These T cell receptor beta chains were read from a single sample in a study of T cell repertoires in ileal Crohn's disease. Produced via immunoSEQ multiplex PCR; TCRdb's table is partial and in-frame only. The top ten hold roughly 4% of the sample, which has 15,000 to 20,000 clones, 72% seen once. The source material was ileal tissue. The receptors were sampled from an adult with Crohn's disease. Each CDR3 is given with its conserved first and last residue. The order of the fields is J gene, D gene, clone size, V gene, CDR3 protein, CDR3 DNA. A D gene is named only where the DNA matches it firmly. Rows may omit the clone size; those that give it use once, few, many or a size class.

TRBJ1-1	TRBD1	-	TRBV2	CASTAEGQGVTEAFF	TGTGCCAGCACCGCCGAGGGACAGGGGGTAACTGAAGCTTTCTTT
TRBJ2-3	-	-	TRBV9	CASSVESSGWAPLSTQYF	TGTGCCAGCAGCGTAGAATCGAGCGGCTGGGCCCCTTTGAGTACGCAGTATTTT
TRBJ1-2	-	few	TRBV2	CASSDRVGGYTF	TGTGCCAGCAGTGACAGGGTTGGCGGCTACACCTTC
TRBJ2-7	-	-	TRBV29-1	CSVEKGMGEQYF	TGCAGCGTTGAAAAGGGGATGGGCGAGCAGTACTTC
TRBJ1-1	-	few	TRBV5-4	CAGSGVSRTEAFF	TGTGCCGGGTCAGGGGTTTCGAGAACTGAAGCTTTCTTT
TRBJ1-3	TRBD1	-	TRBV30	CAWSADRGLGVSGNTIYF	TGTGCCTGGAGTGCGGACAGGGGGCTCGGGGTGTCTGGAAACACCATATATTTT
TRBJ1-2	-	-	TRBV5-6	CASSLRGDTYSGYTF	TGTGCCAGCAGCTTGAGAGGGGACACTTATTCTGGCTACACCTTC
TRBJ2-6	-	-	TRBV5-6	CASHYSGANVLTF	TGTGCCAGCCACTACTCTGGGGCCAACGTCCTGACTTTC
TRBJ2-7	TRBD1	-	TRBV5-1	CASSRGTGGTEQYF	TGCGCCAGCTCCCGCGGGACAGGGGGTACTGAGCAGTACTTC
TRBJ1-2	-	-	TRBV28	CASHDGTSHGYTF	TGTGCCAGCCACGACGGGACATCCCATGGCTACACCTTC
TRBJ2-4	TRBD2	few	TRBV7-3	CASSIAGGENIQYF	TGTGCCAGCAGCATAGCGGGAGGGGAAAACATTCAGTACTTC
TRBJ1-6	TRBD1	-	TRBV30	CAWSMGQGALHF	TGTGCCTGGAGTATGGGACAGGGAGCCCTCCACTTT
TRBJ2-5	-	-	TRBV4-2	CASSPLERDQETQYF	TGTGCCAGCAGCCCCCTCGAGCGGGACCAAGAGACCCAGTACTTC
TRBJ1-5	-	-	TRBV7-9	CASSVGQFNQPQHF	TGTGCCAGCAGCGTCGGACAGTTTAATCAGCCCCAGCATTTT
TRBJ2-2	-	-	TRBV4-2	CASSVRAGAHTGELFF	TGTGCCAGCAGCGTTCGAGCAGGGGCGCACACCGGGGAGCTGTTTTTT
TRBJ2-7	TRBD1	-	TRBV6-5	CASSNPGTGTHEQYF	TGTGCCAGCAGTAATCCCGGGACAGGGACCCACGAGCAGTACTTC
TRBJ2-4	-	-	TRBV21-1	CASSKKRRGVRILAKNIQYF	TGTGCCAGCAGCAAAAAGAGGCGGGGGGTCCGAATACTAGCCAAAAACATTCAGTACTTC
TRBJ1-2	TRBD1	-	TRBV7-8	CASSLATGAYGYTF	TGTGCCAGCAGCTTAGCGACAGGGGCGTATGGCTACACCTTC
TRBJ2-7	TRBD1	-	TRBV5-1	CASSRGQGYEQYF	TGCGCCAGCAGCCGTGGACAGGGCTACGAGCAGTACTTC
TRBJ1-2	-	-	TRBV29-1	CSVGRTNTGTAFYGYTF	TGCAGCGTCGGGAGGACTAACACCGGGACCGCATTCTATGGCTACACCTTC
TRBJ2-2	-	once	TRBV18	CASSPGLNTGELFF	TGTGCCAGCTCACCAGGACTCAACACCGGGGAGCTGTTTTTT
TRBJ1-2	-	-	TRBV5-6	CASSLRVDSPWNGYTF	TGTGCCAGCAGCCTACGGGTAGACTCTCCGTGGAATGGCTACACCTTC
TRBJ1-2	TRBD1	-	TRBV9	CASSPGQGYYGYTF	TGTGCCAGCAGCCCTGGACAGGGGTACTATGGCTACACCTTC
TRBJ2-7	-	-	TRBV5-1	CASSETGRGYEQYF	TGCGCCAGCAGCGAAACAGGGAGGGGATACGAGCAGTACTTC
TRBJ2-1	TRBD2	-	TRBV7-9	CASSLVAGGSEQFF	TGTGCCAGCAGCTTAGTAGCGGGGGGGTCTGAGCAGTTCTTC
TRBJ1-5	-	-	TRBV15	CATSLPEGSYGQPQHF	TGTGCCACCAGCCTACCGGAGGGTTCATACGGTCAGCCCCAGCATTTT
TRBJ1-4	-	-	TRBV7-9	CASSGPWATNEKLFF	TGTGCCAGCAGCGGGCCTTGGGCCACTAATGAAAAACTGTTTTTT
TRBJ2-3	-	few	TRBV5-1	CASSLDRITDTQYF	TGCGCCAGCAGCTTGGACAGAATCACAGATACGCAGTATTTT
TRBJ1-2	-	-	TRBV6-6	CASSSDRGGYTF	TGTGCCAGCAGTTCGGACAGAGGCGGCTACACCTTC
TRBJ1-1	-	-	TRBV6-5	CASSNTAVGTEAFF	TGTGCCAGCAGCAACACAGCAGTCGGTACTGAAGCTTTCTTT
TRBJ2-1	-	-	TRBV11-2	CASSLDPRSYNEQFF	TGTGCCAGCAGCTTAGATCCGAGGTCCTACAATGAGCAGTTCTTC
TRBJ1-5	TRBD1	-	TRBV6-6	CASSYLTGGADQPQHF	TGTGCCAGCAGTTACCTGACAGGGGGCGCAGATCAGCCCCAGCATTTT